This TCR beta chain is drawn from a study of regulatory T cells in long-lasting Graves disease (dated by TCRdb to the early 2020s). For the study in its entirety: Patients with newly diagnosed Graves' disease had been on antithyroid drugs for under 3 months. A total of some 35 samples underwent TCR sequencing, from some 13 patients with persistent Graves' disease and roughly 20 patients with newly diagnosed Graves' disease. This study used TCR sequencing and RNA sequencing of peripheral blood to compare persistent Graves' disease patients against newly diagnosed Graves' disease patients. The study took place in China and was registered as a clinical trial.

Libraries were prepared through multiplex PCR. Sequencing was performed on an Illumina HiSeq 4000. iRepertoire HTBI primers and Arm-PCR amplification of CDR3 regions were used to construct TCR beta libraries. Gel purification was performed on PCR products prior to sequencing. The authors' analysis ran thus. A total of some 60 TRBV and 14 TRBJ segments were identified across samples and were used for gene usage analysis of CDR3 amino acid clonotypes. COPE and FqMerger were used to merge the filtered high-quality paired reads into contigs. BLAST was used to align contigs to IMGT TRBV, TRBD and TRBJ reference genes, with CDR3 defined following IMGT. Any clonotype with a frequency above 0.1% was counted as a highly expanded clone. Shannon entropy was used to measure repertoire diversity, and the Gini coefficient was used to measure V-J evenness. A clonotype found in more than one individual was treated as public. TCRdb trimmed public reads at Q25 via fastp, called clones via MiXCR and kept in-frame beta chains. CDR3 protein sequences are deduplicated, and each keeps its most common genes and DNA. These V and J calls are TCRdb output, not the study's own analysis. This sample gives about 330,000 distinct CDR3 sequences in total; around 16% of them show up just once. Over 20% of the sample goes to the ten largest clones.

The time point tag for this specimen amounts to: newly diagnosed GD, antithyroid drugs for less than 3 months. For both TCR sequencing and RNA sequencing, RNA was extracted from PBMCs in TRIzol. Graves' disease was diagnosed according to American Thyroid Association guidelines. Patients for the study were recruited at an endocrinology department in Xi'an, China. Each patient gave 9 to 10 milliliters of peripheral blood, collected in an EDTA anticoagulant tube. PBMCs were isolated by Ficoll Paque Plus density gradient separation without further T cell sorting. An Agilent 2100 Bioanalyzer and agarose gel were used to check RNA quality, while a NanoDrop 2000 measured RNA concentration. Findings and caveats that apply to the study as a whole: The small sample size was acknowledged by the authors as a limitation that may reduce accuracy. A larger number of public clonotypes was shared among persistent patients (over 2,500) than among newly diagnosed patients (approximately 930). Lower TCR Shannon entropy and fewer highly expanded clones were observed in persistent Graves' disease patients than in newly diagnosed patients, which suggested clonal expansion. TRBV28, TRBJ1-2 and TRBJ2-5 were preferentially used in persistent disease, while TRBV20-1 and TRBJ2-1 were favored in newly diagnosed disease. Sequencing and analysis were limited to the TCR beta chain. The study examined only peripheral blood because the primary lesion, thyroid tissue, could not be accessed.

According to the germline V gene, CDR1 reads SGDLS and CDR2 reads YYNGEE. V gives up 2 bases and J gives up 6 bases, and the segment between their germline ends measures 13 bases. The CDR3 goes from the cysteine to the phenylalanine over 14 residues. Only the CDR3 part of the read is kept: 42 bases, read in frame from the first base. In regard to this clonotype: This receptor's antigen is unknown. Base qualities are not provided; no much larger clone lies one nucleotide away.

The data also belong to a second study, concerning T cells in Graves' hyperthyroidism and ophthalmopathy. The second study, in turn, reports: Stable Graves' hyperthyroidism was defined as the absence of progression to ophthalmopathy over 18 months of follow-up. Hyperthyroidism patients were aged 18 to 65 years and newly diagnosed, with disease duration of less than 2 months. The study excluded patients with uncontrolled infections, other autoimmune diseases, pregnancy or lactation. Clinical symptoms, serum thyroxine and TRAb, thyroid ultrasound, and orbital computed tomography formed the basis for the diagnoses. The first round of RT-PCR for the TCR CDR3 was performed with the HTBI primer set and the Qiagen OneStep RT-PCR kit. Blood samples also contained most of the expanded thyroid clonotypes (frequency above 0.001), which suggests that blood repertoires may reflect thyroid immune responses. A model built on a 13 V-J signature distinguished ophthalmopathy from stable hyperthyroidism, reaching over 85% sensitivity and around 81% specificity in cross-validation and 80%/75% in testing. During validation, the model predicted progression to ophthalmopathy a median of about 5.9 months ahead of onset, with around 65% sensitivity and about 72% specificity. A discovery cohort of roughly 96 patients, 43 with Graves' ophthalmopathy and approximately 55 with stable Graves' hyperthyroidism, was used to find distinguishing TCR V-J signatures. An independent validation cohort of some 18 hyperthyroidism patients and approximately 17 patients who later progressed to ophthalmopathy tested prospective prediction of ophthalmopathy. The 75 to 100 discovery patients were divided at random into training and test sets in a 7:3 ratio. Thyroid tissue and blood T-cell repertoires from six Graves' hyperthyroidism patients were also compared in the study. Following sampling, methimazole starting at 30 mg daily was given to hyperthyroidism patients, and high-dose intravenous methylprednisolone was given to ophthalmopathy patients. Libraries were constructed in a second round of multiplex PCR, after which size selection and purification were carried out. The libraries were sequenced on an Illumina HiSeq2000 using paired-end 100 bp reads. SOAPnuke was used to process the raw data, with reads discarded if the reads contained adapters or uncalled bases, had a mean Phred below 15, or lacked an exact constant-primer or identifier match. High-quality paired reads were merged using COPE v1.2.5, and each unique nucleotide sequence was defined as a clonotype. MiTCR v1.1 was used to align clonotypes to the IMGT TRBV, TRBD and TRBJ reference segments. Analysis was restricted to V-J combinations with a frequency above 0.0001, which covered 99% to 99.2% of repertoires. The TCS score was defined as the ratio of F50 (clonal expansion) to E x V (chaos), calculated using BLOSUM62-based TCRdist between CDR3 peptides within each V-J. Welch's t-statistics and random forest reduced around 520 V-J features to 13, which were used in a naive Bayes classifier (R e1071). No statistical method was used to fix the sample size in advance, and group allocation was not hidden from the investigators. The paper describes TCR Vbeta CDR3 sequencing of 120 to 150 peripheral blood samples, made up of 43 ophthalmopathy patients, over 70 hyperthyroidism patients and 17 progressor patients.

Here the sequenced sample was peripheral blood mononuclear cells (PBMCs), taken at new diagnosis, from a patient treated with antithyroid drugs. The V gene is TRBV9 and the J gene is TRBJ2-3; the D gene identity is not certain. This receptor was obtained from a woman aged 18-29 years with Graves disease. Donor details come from another sample of the same person, matched by shared clones. The nucleotides read TGTGCCAGCAGCGTGAAATCACTGGGGGATACGCAGTATTTT. Its translation is CASSVKSLGDTQYF.